The source of this T cell receptor beta chain is a study of blood T cell repertoires in COVID-19. Study-level information: T cells, B-cell-depleted T cells, or PBMCs provided the cDNA or gDNA that served as material.

The CDR3 extends over 17 amino acids. CDR1 is SGHNT and CDR2 is YENEEA in the germline V gene. V shed 5 bases and J 1 base; nucleotides not matched to a gene: 7. Authors' data handling: The authors estimated nucleated cell counts from reference gene primer amplification. Data came from immunoSEQ multiplex PCR; TCRdb stores just in-frame clones and leaves some out. Clone size and V and J calls were adopted from that table, with D and trimming inferred from the DNA. The sample shows 150,000 to 200,000 clones, approximately 79% of them seen only once. The sequence came from a man between 60 and 75 years old with active or convalescent COVID-19. The chain joins TRBV11-3 to TRBJ2-1; 11 bases align to TRBD2. The specimen sequenced was peripheral blood. The CDR3 region is CASSPSTSGMSYNEQFF. Written as DNA, the CDR3 is TGTGCCAGCAGCCCCTCGACTAGCGGGATGTCCTACAATGAGCAGTTCTTC.